Detailed here is one T cell receptor beta chain. This sample stems from a study of T cell responses to AZD1222 COVID-19 vaccine. Repertoires were generated with immunoSEQ multiplex PCR, while TCRdb's copy carries only in-frame clones and drops some. The sample has more than 70,000 clones; approximately 89% are singletons. The CDR3 totals 12 residues. The germline V gene encodes CDR1 MNHEY and CDR2 SVGAGI. The V and J ends lost 5 bases and 5 bases respectively, with 9 bases between them. This sample comprised peripheral blood, obtained on day 0 of AZD1222 vaccination. The rearrangement joins TRBV6-5 to TRBJ1-1; no reliable D call. The origin of this receptor is an adult in good health. The CDR3 loop is CASSTRRTEAFF. DNA for the CDR3: TGTGCCAGCAGTACCCGACGGACTGAAGCTTTCTTT.